One sample yielded the 30 T cell receptor beta chains listed below, sequenced in a study of cytomegalovirus exposure and HLA in healthy donors. The PCR used 60 Vbeta and 13 Jbeta primers. Using immunoSEQ multiplex PCR, the repertoire was profiled, and TCRdb retains in-frame clones only, with some absent. The sample contains hundreds of thousands of clones, around 76% of which appear only once. The source material was PBMCs. The source of these receptors is a man aged 35-49 years in good health and CMV-seropositive.

This clone was counted between two and nine times. This chain joins TRBV5-1 and TRBJ1-3, with unresolved D. Trimming removed 0 bases from V and 1 base from J, with 11 bases in between. Germline CDR1 is SGHRS and CDR2 is YFSETQ. This CDR3 has 16 amino acids. The CDR3 sequence is CASSLGQGWSGNTIYF. In DNA, the CDR3 is TGCGCCAGCAGCTTGGGACAAGGATGGTCTGGAAACACCATATATTTT.

This clone was seen a single time. The CDR3 DNA reads TGTGCCAGCACCATAGGGACAGGGGAAGAGACCCAGTACTTC. Protein: CASTIGTGEETQYF. The chain carries TRBV6-5 and TRBJ2-5, with 10 bases aligning to TRBD1. The V segment lost 7 bases and the J segment 3 bases; nucleotides outside the gene matches: 5. CDR1 is MNHEY and CDR2 is SVGAGI in the germline V gene. The CDR3 spans 14 residues.

This chain connects TRBV30 to TRBJ1-2, with D unresolved. The CDR3 consists of 16 residues. The germline V and J ends were trimmed by 1 base and 8 bases, with 23 bases remaining between them. Germline-derived CDR1 and CDR2 are GTSNPN and SVGIG (reference sequence). The CDR3 DNA is TGTGCCTGGAGTGACCAGCGGACCCTCGGGTTTCGAGGCTACACCTTC. It specifies CAWSDQRTLGFRGYTF.

V gene TRBV7-3 combines with J gene TRBJ1-1; TRBD1 aligns across 7 bases. The germline V gene has CDR1 SGHTA and CDR2 FQGTGA. This CDR3 comprises 14 residues. The J segment lost 2 bases and the V segment lost 4 bases, leaving 4 bases of the junction unmatched. For the CDR3, the DNA is TGTGCCAGCAGCTCCACAGGGGCTAACACTGAAGCTTTCTTT. Amino acids: CASSSTGANTEAFF.

The J gene is TRBJ1-1, the V gene TRBV6-4, with no clear D. The germline gives CDR1 MRHNA, CDR2 SNTAGT. Trimming shortened V by 6 bases and J by 4 bases, and 12 bases separated the two germline ends. The length of the CDR3 is 13 residues. The CDR3: CASSGWVSTEAFF. The CDR3 DNA follows: TGTGCCAGCAGCGGGTGGGTCTCCACTGAAGCTTTCTTT.

The chain employs TRBV9 and TRBJ1-3; no clear D. The CDR3 spans 12 residues. The V and J ends lost 4 bases and 7 bases respectively, with 9 bases between them. The germline CDR1 and CDR2 sequences are SGDLS and YYNGEE. CDR3 in amino acids: CASSPRRNTIYF. Written as DNA, the CDR3 is TGTGCCAGCAGCCCAAGGCGGAACACCATATATTTT.

This clone was seen more than once but under ten times. The rearrangement links TRBV6-6 to TRBJ1-3; possibly TRBD1 for D (5 bases). Germline values: CDR1 MNHNY, CDR2 SVGAGI (reference sequence). This CDR3 is 14 amino acids long. The V end lost 6 bases, the J end lost 2 bases, and 11 bases lay between the germline ends. DNA of the CDR3: TGTGCCAGCAGCCCCGGAGGGGCTGGAAACACCATATATTTT. Amino acids: CASSPGGAGNTIYF.

This sequence joins TRBV13 and TRBJ2-7; TRBD2 aligns across 9 bases. The CDR3 loop spans 14 amino acids. Losses at the gene ends were 5 bases for V and 1 base for J; bases not matched to a gene: 3. Germline CDR1 reads PRHDT; CDR2 reads FYEKMQ (reference sequence). The CDR3 spells CASSKREASYEQYF. CDR3 sequence (DNA): TGTGCCAGCAGCAAGCGGGAGGCATCCTACGAGCAGTACTTC.

The chain uses TRBV1 and TRBJ1-5; the tabulated D call, TRBD1, remains unverified against the DNA. TRBV1 is a pseudogene. This CDR3 has 16 amino acids. CDR3 sequence: CTSSQDREQGAQPQHF. The DNA for the CDR3 is TGCACCAGCAGCCAAGACCGAGAACAGGGGGCCCAGCCCCAGCATTTT.

The genes are TRBV5-1 and TRBJ1-1; D ambiguous. This CDR3 has 14 amino acids. CDR1 and CDR2 (germline): SGHRS, YFSETQ. The V gene lost 3 bases and the J gene lost 4 bases, with 13 bases spanning the gap. The CDR3: CASSWREGGTEAFF. The CDR3 DNA follows: TGCGCCAGCAGCTGGAGGGAGGGCGGCACTGAAGCTTTCTTT.

The DNA for the CDR3 is TGTGCCAGCAGTCCGCCGGGACTAGCGGGAGGAATCGACGAGCAGTACTTC. Encoded protein: CASSPPGLAGGIDEQYF. The rearrangement links TRBV28 to TRBJ2-7, with 15 nucleotides matching TRBD2. Trimming removed 5 bases from V and 5 bases from J; junction bases left unmatched: 10. This CDR3 is built from 17 residues. Germline values: CDR1 MDHEN, CDR2 SYDVKM.

V usage is TRBV6-5 and J usage is TRBJ2-2, with D hard to call. CDR3 length equals 12 residues. V was cut by 2 bases and J by 7 bases, with 5 bases left in between. Germline lookup yields CDR1 MNHEY and CDR2 SVGAGI. The CDR3 DNA sequence: TGTGCCAGCAGTTACCCCCTCGGGGAGCTGTTTTTT. It specifies CASSYPLGELFF.

The chain carries TRBV7-9 and TRBJ1-1; no clear D gene. Germline V lookup: CDR1 SEHNR, CDR2 FQNEAQ (reference sequence). This CDR3 is built from 13 residues. The V end was cut by 2 bases, the J end by 3 bases, with 7 bases between. The CDR3 region is CASSLKPDTEAFF. Here the CDR3 DNA reads TGTGCCAGCAGCTTAAAGCCGGACACTGAAGCTTTCTTT.

This clone was seen just once. The chain has TRBV11-2 and TRBJ2-7; TRBD1 matches 12 bases. J was trimmed by 8 bases and V by 4 bases; bases with no gene match: 9. CDR3 size: 15 residues. Germline CDR1 is SGHAT and CDR2 is FQNNGV. CDR3: CASSSTGTGGFKQYF. CDR3 DNA: TGTGCCAGCAGCTCCACCGGGACAGGGGGCTTTAAGCAGTACTTC.

The chain links TRBV4-1 to TRBJ2-1, with TRBD2 identical over 10 bases. The CDR3 has 17 amino acids. V dropped 4 bases and J dropped 0; count of bases not matched to a gene: 6. CDR1 is MGHRA and CDR2 is YSYEKL in the germline V gene. The CDR3 is CASSRSGRYDSYNEQFF. The CDR3 region has the DNA TGCGCCAGCAGCCGTAGCGGGAGGTACGACTCCTACAATGAGCAGTTCTTC.

The chain has TRBV6-1 and TRBJ2-1; TRBD2 is a possible D gene (6 bases). V was pared by 3 bases and J by 7 bases, with 16 bases between. The CDR3 is made up of 15 amino acids. CDR1 MNHNS and CDR2 SASEGT come from the germline V gene. CDR3: CASSELLAGRNEQFF. The CDR3 region has the DNA TGTGCCAGCAGTGAGCTCCTGGCGGGAAGGAATGAGCAGTTCTTC.

The rearrangement joins TRBV27 to TRBJ2-1, with 7 bases identical to TRBD2. CDR1 is MNHEY, CDR2 SMNVEV, per germline (reference sequence). The V and J ends lost 2 bases and 3 bases, in that order; junction bases with no gene match: 16. The CDR3 is 19 residues long. CDR3 in amino acids: CASSLVGGGLGMGYNEQFF. The CDR3 coding sequence is TGTGCCAGCAGTTTAGTCGGGGGAGGGCTGGGGATGGGCTACAATGAGCAGTTCTTC.

The V and J genes are TRBV5-6 and TRBJ2-3, with a weak D call TRBD2 (6 bases). The CDR3 is made up of 15 amino acids. The V gene's germline CDR1 is SGHDT and CDR2 YYEEEE. V lost 4 bases, J lost 2 bases, and 14 bases lay in between. The CDR3 sequence: CASSPALANTDTQYF. CDR3 sequence (DNA): TGTGCCAGCAGCCCAGCCCTAGCGAACACAGATACGCAGTATTTT. The full variable domain, its missing parts supplied by reference TRBV5-6 and TRBJ2-3, is DAGVTQSPTHLIKTRGQQVTLRCSPKSGHDTVSWYQQALGQGPQFIFQYYEEEERQRGNFPDRFSGHQFPNYSSELNVNALLLGDSALYLCASSPALANTDTQYFGPGTRLTVL.

V is TRBV18 and J is TRBJ2-5; D gene unclear. The V gene lost 8 bases and the J gene lost 5 bases, with 12 bases spanning the gap. The CDR3 loop spans 12 amino acids. Germline CDR1 KGHSH, CDR2 LQKENI. The CDR3 DNA follows: TGTGCCAGCGGTCCGGGTGGGGAGACCCAGTACTTC. This gives the protein CASGPGGETQYF. Full variable domain (remainder filled in from reference TRBV18 and TRBJ2-5): NAGVMQNPRHLVRRRGQEARLRCSPMKGHSHVYWYRQLPEEGLKFMVYLQKENIIDESGMPKERFSAEFPKEGPSILRIQQVVRGDSAAYFCASGPGGETQYFGPGTRLLVL.

The chain has TRBV27 and TRBJ1-2, with D unresolved. Germline lookup yields CDR1 MNHEY and CDR2 SMNVEV (reference sequence). The CDR3 spans 12 residues. V lost 6 bases and J 6 bases, leaving 11 bases between the germline ends. The CDR3 reads CASRLTWNGYTF. CDR3 bases: TGTGCCAGCAGGCTGACATGGAATGGCTACACCTTC.

This clone was seen just once. The CDR3 protein is CASSQFGARNEQFF. CDR3 bases: TGTGCCAGCAGTCAATTTGGGGCCCGGAATGAGCAGTTCTTC. V gene TRBV25-1 combines with J gene TRBJ2-1, with D possibly being TRBD1 (5 bases). V was shortened by 5 bases and J by 7 bases, with 15 bases between the two germline ends. Germline CDR1 is MGHDK and CDR2 is SYGVNS. There are 14 residues in the CDR3.

About this clone: Other nucleotide sequences from this sample produce the same CDR3. The chain has TRBV30 and TRBJ1-1; the D is unclear. The CDR3 is made up of 14 amino acids. Trimming pared 1 base from V and 0 bases from J, leaving 9 bases between. Germline-derived CDR1 and CDR2 are GTSNPN and SVGIG (reference sequence). The CDR3 bases are TGTGCCTGGAGTGCGGGAGTCCTGAACACTGAAGCTTTCTTT. Translating gives CAWSAGVLNTEAFF.

This rearrangement joins TRBV10-2 to TRBJ2-7, with D perhaps matching TRBD2 (6 bases). Trimming stripped 7 bases from V and 4 bases from J, with 14 bases between. The CDR3 length is 13 residues. Germline-derived CDR1 and CDR2 are WSHSY and SAAADI. CDR3 DNA sequence: TGCGCCAGCAAGATTGGGGGAGGATACGAGCAGTACTTC. Protein: CASKIGGGYEQYF.

This clone occurred a few times. An end of the junction does not agree with germline; a read error may underlie this. V gene TRBV27 combines with J gene TRBJ2-1; D is possibly TRBD2 (6 bases). This CDR3 is built from 11 residues. Per the germline V gene, CDR1 is MNHEY and CDR2 is SMNVEV (reference sequence). The CDR3 nucleotides read TGTGCCAGCAGGACCGGGACTGGAGAAGTCTTC. Translated, it gives CASRTGTGEVF.

V usage is TRBV30 and J usage is TRBJ1-1; TRBD1 is a possible D gene (5 bases). V was clipped by 1 base and J by 2 bases, with 8 bases between them. The germline V gene has CDR1 GTSNPN and CDR2 SVGIG (reference sequence). This CDR3 region has 13 residues. CDR3 sequence (DNA): TGTGCCTGGAGTGACAGGCCAAACACTGAAGCTTTCTTT. Its translation is CAWSDRPNTEAFF.

The chain carries TRBV18 and TRBJ2-7, with 7 bases fitting TRBD1. Per germline, CDR1 KGHSH and CDR2 LQKENI. The J segment lost 6 bases and the V segment lost 5 bases, leaving 7 bases of the junction unmatched. The length of the CDR3 is 13 residues. As DNA, the CDR3 is TGTGCCAGCTCAACCGGTGGGGACAGCGAGCAGTACTTC. The encoded protein is CASSTGGDSEQYF.

The sample holds a few counts of this clone. The V gene is TRBV27, the J gene TRBJ2-7; a possible D gene is TRBD2 (5 bases). CDR1 is MNHEY and CDR2 is SMNVEV in the germline V gene (reference sequence). V was shortened by 2 bases and J by 2 bases, with 10 bases between the two germline ends. This CDR3 region has 14 residues. The CDR3 bases are TGTGCCAGCAGTTTACGGGAAGGTCCCTACGAGCAGTACTTC. Its protein is CASSLREGPYEQYF.

The chain joins TRBV27 to TRBJ2-5; 9 bases match TRBD2. Germline CDR1 and CDR2: MNHEY and SMNVEV (reference sequence). The CDR3 runs 16 residues. The junction had 4 bases not matched to a gene; V was cut back by 2 bases and J by 0 bases. The CDR3 bases are TGTGCCAGCAGTTTAACGCTAGCGGGATACCAAGAGACCCAGTACTTC. It encodes CASSLTLAGYQETQYF.

This clone was seen only a few times. The chain couples TRBV18 to TRBJ1-2; 7 nucleotides agree with TRBD1. The CDR3 consists of 14 residues. In germline, CDR1 is KGHSH, CDR2 LQKENI. The V and J ends lost 5 bases and 6 bases, in that order; junction bases with no gene match: 9. CDR3 loop: CASSSSTGTDGYTF. The CDR3 nucleotides are TGTGCCAGCTCATCTTCGACAGGGACGGATGGCTACACCTTC.

V and J are TRBV12-1 and TRBJ1-2; the table assigns TRBD1, which was not confirmed against the DNA. TRBV12-1 has pseudogene status. This CDR3 is built from 18 residues. CDR3 bases: TGTGCCAGCAGCTTTGCCCGAGCCTGCAGGGGGCGTATCTATGGCTACACCTTC. Translated: CASSFARACRGRIYGYTF.